Described below is a single TCR beta chain sequence and its context. The data originate from a study of OX40 agonist ivuxolimab in advanced cancers. As for the study in general: Therapy given before enrollment (anti-PD-1, anti-PD-L1 or anti-CTLA-4) was allowed, and over 35% had some.

Germline V lookup: CDR1 SGHRS, CDR2 YFSETQ. CDR3 length: 15 amino acids. V was trimmed by 0 bases and J by 2 bases, leaving 11 bases between them. Method: immunoSEQ multiplex PCR; TCRdb's copy keeps in-frame clones and lacks some. The sample includes 8,000 to 9,500 clones, around 87% of them seen just once. The TCR originated in an adult with an advanced solid tumor such as melanoma, head and neck, liver or kidney cancer. Specimen: CD4+ or CD8+ T cells sorted from blood, collected in a trial of the OX40 agonist ivuxolimab. The chain is built from TRBV5-1 and TRBJ1-2; D perhaps matches TRBD1 (5 bases). The CDR3 DNA follows: TGCGCCAGCAGCTTGGATCCAGGGTACAACTATGGCTACACCTTC. Translating gives CASSLDPGYNYGYTF.